This T cell receptor (beta chain) was found in a study of shared clonotypes between healthy human individuals. Measured with immunoSEQ multiplex PCR; TCRdb has only the in-frame clones, and not every one. The repertoire holds 2 million to 2.5 million clones, with around 92% as singletons. Germline V CDR1 and CDR2: SGHRS, YFSETQ. The J segment lost 5 bases and the V segment lost 3 bases, leaving 14 bases of the junction unmatched. This CDR3 spans 17 amino acids. The receptor was derived from a man younger than 35 in good health. Some clones in this sample may be carry-over from other donors' samples. This chain joins TRBV5-1 and TRBJ2-5; 9 bases map to TRBD1. The sample comprised naive CD4+ T cells from PBMCs. Subset denoted: CD45RA+ positively selected. As DNA, the CDR3 is TGCGCCAGCAGCTCGAACCCACAGGGGGCTAAACGGGAGACCCAGTACTTC. Residues: CASSSNPQGAKRETQYF.